The present T cell receptor (beta chain) was sequenced within a study of persistence of HIV-infected CD4 T cells (dated by TCRdb to about 2020). Regarding the complete study: CMV- and HIV-1 Gag-responding CD4+ T cells were isolated from ART-treated individuals so that antigen-driven clonal expansion of HIV-1-infected cells could be examined. Suppressive ART had been received by participants for a median of roughly 8 years. Apart from a couple of participants who underwent leukapheresis at a single time point, peripheral blood samples of up to roughly 180 mL were collected from participants at multiple time points. Proviral sequencing was used to assess clonality among infected cells, whereas TCRbeta sequencing gauged the clonality of all cells within each sorted population. The TCR cluster analysis across participants included about eight participants for CMV and more than five participants for Gag. General study outcomes and caveats: Degenerate expanded CDR3beta sequences were enriched in antigen-responding cells, suggesting convergent selection of CD4+ responses to CMV and Gag. Within the same sorted populations, how oligoclonal the TCRs were correlated with how oligoclonal the proviruses were. Only a small number of individuals took part in the study, and the range of antigens tested was limited. Bulk TCR analyses could not be limited to the rare CMV-responding cells that actually contained HIV-1 proviruses. TCRbeta richness in CMV- and Gag-responding cells was significantly lower than in anti-CD3/anti-CD28-responding cells; CMV-responding cells had higher oligoclonality than CD3/CD28-stimulated and Gag-responding cells.

This clone was recorded only once. The specificity of this receptor is unknown. Without the conserved terminal phenylalanine or tryptophan, this CDR3 likely stems from a read error. No DNA is shown, since the ends of the CDR3 on it are uncertain; the CDR3 is the one TCRdb lists. The immunoSEQ hsTCRB assay version 4 in survey mode was used to sequence TCRbeta repertoires from genomic DNA. Genomic DNA was diluted to roughly 9.5 ng/uL, using up to 1 ug per sample for TCRbeta sequencing. The published analysis was carried out like this. ImmunoSeq Analyzer 3.0 was used for analysis of TCRbeta data, and diversity was computed on productive nucleotide rearrangements. Lower-bound TCR diversity was estimated with the improved Chao index, and clonality with the Gini coefficient using the Immunarch R package. Different nucleotide rearrangements encoding the same CDR3beta amino acid sequence were treated as distinct clonotypes. TCRbeta sequences significantly enriched in antigen-responding cells relative to anti-CD3/anti-CD28-activated cells were identified by differential abundance analysis. Using predicted peptide-MHC specificity as the basis, GLIPH2 grouped TCRs into clusters, both for each participant individually and for the merged data sets that combined participants. TCRdb obtained this table from immuneACCESS and retained in-frame rearrangements with V and J assigned. These tables miss some clones; where compared with another copy, unresolved V genes account for less than half of the shortfall, and the remainder is unexplained. The V and J calls and the clone size are those of that table, but D and trimming were determined from the DNA. The sample includes roughly 34,000 clones, with roughly 82% observed a single time. The biggest ten clones account for 5% to 7.5% of the sample.

Both ends counted, the CDR3 spans 13 residues. CDR1 and CDR2, looked up from the germline V gene, are SNHLY and FYNNEI. The label giving this sample's treatment or condition can be read as: suppressive antiretroviral therapy. Lysates of CMV-infected fibroblasts at roughly 9.6 ug/mL were used to stimulate the cells. Memory CD4+ T cells that did not respond, being CD40L-negative, CD69-negative and CD45RO-high, were sorted as memory populations depleted of antigen-responding cells. Participants were HIV-1-infected adults who started suppressive ART during chronic infection. Participants had undetectable plasma HIV-1 RNA below 50 copies/mL for at least 4 years. To be included, a participant needed positive CMV serology and a CD4+ T cell count above 400 cells/uL. Before stimulation, PBMCs were isolated using density centrifugation and then depleted of CD8+ T cells. CD8-depleted PBMCs were stimulated for about 17 hours with anti-CD28/CD49d costimulation, CD40-blocking antibody and enfuvirtide to prevent new infections. Cell sorting was performed on a Beckman Coulter MoFlo Legacy or XDP sorter, and dead cells were excluded with propidium iodide. Genomic DNA was extracted using the QIAamp DNA Mini Kit for samples with more than one million cells and using the Quick-DNA Microprep Kit for all other samples.

The chain is made from TRBV2 and TRBJ1-4. This clonotype was sampled from an adult woman with HIV who was CMV-seropositive. Here the sequenced sample was CD4+ T cells sorted from PBMCs after roughly 18-hour stimulation, taken from a patient who received antiretroviral therapy. Taken with the paper, the label for cell subset or site translates to: CD40L-CD69- CD45RO-high memory CD4 T cells not responding to CMV lysate. The CDR3 has the sequence CASLRTPPGPLIL.